In its sample, the clone carrying this T cell receptor beta chain was seen a few times. This record comes from a study of blood T cell repertoires in COVID-19. Study as a whole: Sites in the United States, Italy and Spain provided acute and convalescent COVID-19 samples. In each case, the material was cDNA or gDNA derived from T cells, B-cell-depleted T cells, or PBMCs.

In the original analysis: Reference gene primers were amplified, and this amplification served to estimate nucleated cell counts. Clones were sequenced by immunoSEQ multiplex PCR, and TCRdb holds only the in-frame ones, with some missing. The V and J calls and the clone size are those of that table, but D and trimming were determined from the DNA. The repertoire holds 250,000 or so clones, with roughly 80% as singletons. Sequencing was performed on peripheral blood. The clonotype was recovered from a man aged 60-69 years with acute or convalescent COVID-19.

As DNA, the CDR3 is TGTGCCAGCAACTCCCAGGGCACCGGGGAGCTGTTTTTT. It translates to CASNSQGTGELFF. The V and J genes are TRBV7-2 and TRBJ2-2; D perhaps matches TRBD1 (5 bases). Trimming stripped 7 bases from V and 4 bases from J, with 10 bases between. Per germline, CDR1 SGHTA and CDR2 FQGNSA. This CDR3 has 13 residues.